The 5 T cell receptor beta chains given below trace back to one sample, sequenced in a study of blood T cell repertoires in COVID-19. This table comes from immunoSEQ multiplex PCR, and its TCRdb copy is limited to in-frame clones, with some not included. Counted here are a few hundred thousand clones, around 87% occurring once; the ten biggest clones make up under 2.5%. The sequenced sample was peripheral blood. The receptor set was obtained from a woman aged 45-59 years with acute or convalescent COVID-19.

This clone was found once. V gene TRBV6-6 combines with J gene TRBJ2-2; 14 bases agree with TRBD2. The CDR3 runs to 17 residues. J was trimmed by 3 bases and V by 5 bases; bases with no gene match: 5. Germline lookup yields CDR1 MNHNY and CDR2 SVGAGI (reference sequence). For the CDR3, the DNA is TGTGCCAGCAGTCAAAGACTAGCGGGAGGGGACACCGGGGAGCTGTTTTTT. Protein sequence: CASSQRLAGGDTGELFF.

The chain couples TRBV4-1 to TRBJ2-7; 12 nucleotides agree with TRBD2. Trimming at V came to 0 bases and at J to 4 bases, leaving 4 bases not matched to a gene. Per the germline V gene, CDR1 is MGHRA and CDR2 is YSYEKL. CDR3 length equals 16 residues. The CDR3 protein is CASSQEALAGGYEQYF. CDR3 sequence (DNA): TGCGCCAGCAGCCAAGAAGCACTAGCGGGAGGTTACGAGCAGTACTTC.

The rearrangement joins TRBV30 to TRBJ2-7; D is possibly TRBD1 (5 bases). This CDR3 has 11 amino acids. Germline CDR1 is GTSNPN and CDR2 is SVGIG (reference sequence). Trimming took 4 bases from V and 4 from J, leaving 8 bases between them. This chain's CDR3 is CAWTAGYEQYF. The CDR3 DNA is TGTGCCTGGACAGCAGGGTACGAGCAGTACTTC.

The chain employs TRBV6-2 or TRBV6-3 and TRBJ2-7, with D possibly being TRBD2 (6 bases). Germline CDR1 MNHEY, CDR2 SVGEGT. With 1 base removed from V and 5 bases from J, the gap between germline ends came to 18 bases. The CDR3 is made up of 16 amino acids. CDR3 in DNA: TGTGCCAGCAGTTACTTGTTAGCGGACCCCGATGACGAGCAGTACTTC. Encoded protein: CASSYLLADPDDEQYF.

J is TRBJ2-3 and V is TRBV6-6, with a tentative D call TRBD2 (5 bases). Germline lookup yields CDR1 MNHNY and CDR2 SVGAGI (reference sequence). CDR3 size: 14 residues. V dropped 3 bases and J dropped 6 bases, with 13 bases sitting between them. The CDR3 reads CASSYREKPDTQYF. As DNA, the CDR3 is TGTGCCAGCAGTTATAGGGAGAAACCCGATACGCAGTATTTT.